This T cell receptor (beta chain) came from a study of blood T cell repertoires in COVID-19. Study background: Sites across the United States, Italy and Spain contributed samples from acute and convalescent COVID-19. T cells, B-cell-depleted T cells, or PBMCs provided the cDNA or gDNA that served as material.

Original analysis: Amplification from reference gene primers served as the basis for estimated nucleated cell counts. Some clones are missing from TCRdb's copy, which holds only in-frame ones; the method was immunoSEQ multiplex PCR. The V and J calls and the clone size are those of that table, but D and trimming were determined from the DNA. The table lists about 350,000 clones, roughly 90% of them singletons. Participant-reported clinical history was the basis for cohort assignment. CDR1 is MNHNS and CDR2 is SASEGT in the germline V gene. CDR3 length: 15 amino acids. J was trimmed by 9 bases and V by 3 bases; bases with no gene match: 8.

The chain has TRBV6-1 and TRBJ1-4; 9 nucleotides align to TRBD1. The specimen sequenced was PBMCs or T cells enriched from blood (not recorded which). The source of this sequence is a woman in her 30s who had recovered from COVID-19. The CDR3 DNA reads TGTGCCAGCAGTGACCGACAGGGGGGCCCGCAAAAACTGTTTTTT. Its protein is CASSDRQGGPQKLFF.